In this sample, the clone carrying this T cell receptor beta chain turned up once. The data were obtained in a study of shared clonotypes between healthy human individuals. The authors ran the assay at deep level. Using immunoSEQ multiplex PCR, the repertoire was profiled, and TCRdb retains in-frame clones only, with some absent. The sample has about 2 million clones, about 95% seen once. The V gene end was trimmed by 1 base and the J gene end by 5 bases; junction bases not matched to a gene: 5. The CDR3 contains 16 residues. Germline CDR1 SGHNT, CDR2 YYREEE (reference sequence). Naivety among CD8 cells was defined by CD45RO negativity and positive CCR7 selection, thereby excluding terminally differentiated effector memory CD45RA+ cells.

The sequence came from a man younger than 35 in good health. The V call is TRBV5-4, the J call TRBJ2-7; the match to TRBD2 covers 14 bases. The sample taken for sequencing was naive CD8+ T cells sorted from blood. In nucleotides, the CDR3 is TGTGCCAGCAGCTTGAGACTAGCGGGGGGGCTTAACGAGCAGTACTTC. This translates into CASSLRLAGGLNEQYF.